This is a list of T cell receptor beta chains from one sample in a study of cytomegalovirus exposure and HLA in healthy donors. The protocol was immunoSEQ multiplex PCR, while the TCRdb copy is restricted to in-frame clones and leaves out a portion. In the table there are 200,000 to 250,000 clones, 75% to 90% of which are singletons. Sequencing used PBMCs. These receptors all stem from a woman in her twenties or thirties in good health and CMV-seropositive. CDR3s include the opening cysteine and the closing phenylalanine or tryptophan. A D gene is named only where the DNA matches it firmly. The size field is filled for only some rows; it gives once, few, many or a size class.

d_call,j_call,clone_size,v_call,cdr3_aa,cdr3_nt
NA,TRBJ1-2,NA,TRBV6-1,CASRVPLANYGYTF,TGTGCCAGCAGGGTACCCCTAGCTAACTATGGCTACACCTTC
TRBD2,TRBJ2-7,NA,TRBV2,CASRGEAGGRNEQYF,TGTGCCAGCAGAGGCGAAGCGGGAGGGCGGAACGAGCAGTACTTC
TRBD2,TRBJ2-7,NA,TRBV28,CASSTAGDQLSYEQYF,TGTGCCAGCAGTACTGCGGGGGACCAACTATCCTACGAGCAGTACTTC
TRBD1,TRBJ1-2,once,TRBV19,CASSMTGRDYGYTF,TGTGCCAGTAGTATGACAGGGAGGGACTATGGCTACACCTTC
TRBD1,TRBJ2-7,once,TRBV7-6,CASSLAHRGHEQYF,TGTGCCAGCAGCCTCGCCCACAGGGGCCACGAGCAGTACTTC
TRBD2,TRBJ2-1,NA,TRBV6-5,CASIGAGAERNEQFF,TGTGCCAGCATCGGCGCGGGAGCCGAGAGAAATGAGCAGTTCTTC
NA,TRBJ2-5,NA,TRBV7-9,CASSLISETQYF,TGTGCCAGCAGCCTTATATCGGAGACCCAGTACTTC
NA,TRBJ1-4,NA,TRBV27,CASSYGGLGNEKLFF,TGTGCCAGCAGTTACGGGGGGCTAGGTAATGAAAAACTGTTTTTT
TRBD2,TRBJ2-1,NA,TRBV9,CASSVPPGTSGSDSYNEQFF,TGTGCCAGCAGCGTACCCCCGGGAACTAGCGGGAGTGACTCCTACAATGAGCAGTTCTTC
TRBD1,TRBJ1-2,once,TRBV7-9,CASSLARTGGNYGYTF,TGTGCCAGCAGCTTAGCCCGGACAGGGGGCAACTATGGCTACACCTTC
NA,TRBJ2-7,NA,TRBV27,CASSLRRGLSWVDEQYF,TGTGCCAGCAGTTTACGCAGGGGACTGTCCTGGGTAGACGAGCAGTACTTC
NA,TRBJ2-7,NA,TRBV13,CASSLAAYEQYF,TGTGCCAGCAGCTTAGCCGCCTACGAGCAGTACTTC
NA,TRBJ2-3,NA,TRBV7-2,CASSLNRASDTQYF,TGTGCCAGCAGTCTAAACCGGGCTTCAGATACGCAGTATTTT
TRBD1,TRBJ1-2,NA,TRBV2,CASRTGNYGYTF,TGTGCCAGCCGGACAGGGAACTATGGCTACACCTTC
NA,TRBJ2-3,NA,TRBV4-1,CASSHPSGDSTDTQYF,TGCGCCAGCAGCCATCCGAGCGGAGACAGCACAGATACGCAGTATTTT
TRBD1,TRBJ1-4,NA,TRBV30,CAWSGRQGNEKLFF,TGTGCCTGGAGTGGGAGACAGGGGAATGAAAAACTGTTTTTT
NA,TRBJ1-1,NA,TRBV2,CASSESSGLNTEAFF,TGTGCCAGCAGTGAATCATCAGGGCTGAACACTGAAGCTTTCTTT
NA,TRBJ1-2,once,TRBV5-1,CASSSPAGAYGYTF,TGCGCCAGCAGCTCCCCCGCCGGGGCCTATGGCTACACCTTC
TRBD1,TRBJ2-5,NA,TRBV11-2,CASSLGQDQETQYF,TGTGCCAGCAGCCTGGGACAGGACCAAGAGACCCAGTACTTC
TRBD2,TRBJ2-5,NA,TRBV5-6,CASSLDTSGTETQYF,TGTGCCAGCAGCTTGGATACTAGCGGGACAGAGACCCAGTACTTC